The subject of this entry is one T cell receptor beta chain. The antigen remains undetermined. TCRdb re-analysed the reads in MiXCR, keeping a single row per CDR3 protein. The sample has about 920,000 distinct CDR3 sequences; around a third are singletons. This specimen comes from a study of T cell repertoires in cytomegalovirus infection. Germline V gene sequence: CDR1 SGHTA, CDR2 FQGNSA. This CDR3 has 15 residues. Deletions cut 4 bases from V and 0 bases from J, with 10 bases between. Here the sequenced sample was cultured CD8+ T cells from PBMCs, taken from culture after CMV antigen stimulation. The sequence was collected from a human donor in good health (CMV status not recorded). Some clones in this sample may be carry-over from other donors' samples. The chain has TRBV7-2 and TRBJ1-5, with D hard to call. In DNA form, the CDR3 reads TGTGCCAGCAGCTGGAACGGTTATAGCAATCAGCCCCAGCATTTT. Encoded protein: CASSWNGYSNQPQHF.